This entry lists 11 T cell receptor beta chains sequenced from one sample in a study of tumor-infiltrating lymphocytes in primary liver carcinoma. Total RNA and DNA came together from 20-30 mg of bulk tissue without cell sorting. TCR beta cDNA was prepared out of approximately 500 ng total RNA by means of a constant-region primer. TCR beta libraries came from three nested multiplex PCR rounds using slightly modified ARM-PCR. Use of TRBV1-TRBV30 forward primers with a C-beta reverse primer characterized the first two PCR rounds, which lasted roughly 11 cycles each. Each CDR3 protein gets one entry after TCRdb re-called the multiplex PCR reads with MiXCR. The sample includes roughly 36,000 distinct CDR3 sequences, approximately 82% of them seen just once. Sequenced sample: tumor-adjacent normal liver tissue. The receptors originated from a man aged 35 to 55 with primary liver carcinoma and hepatitis B virus infection.

The CDR3, as DNA: TGCGCTATCAGTCCCGGGTCGAACACCGGGGAGCTGTTTTTT. Residues: CAISPGSNTGELFF. The chain couples TRBV10-1 to TRBJ2-2, with D uncertain. The CDR3 is 14 amino acids. Germline CDR1 and CDR2: WNHNN and SYGVQD (reference sequence).

The chain links TRBV29-1 to TRBJ1-2; D ambiguous. The germline V gene encodes CDR1 SQVTM and CDR2 ANQGSEA. CDR3 size: 13 residues. Written as DNA, the CDR3 is TGCCCTCGGGAGGGCTGCGGAGAAATGGGCTACACCTTC. Translated: CPREGCGEMGYTF.

With respect to this clonotype: Sequence at one end of the junction differs from germline and may be a read error. The V and J genes are TRBV11-3 and TRBJ2-3; no definite D call. The CDR3 length is 13 residues. Germline CDR1 reads SGHNT; CDR2 reads YENEEA. CDR3 nucleotides: TGTGCTAGCACCTTTTTATCTGGTGATACACAGTATTTT. Its translation: CASTFLSGDTQYF. The whole variable domain, remainder taken from reference TRBV11-3 and TRBJ2-3, is EAGVVQSPRYKIIEKKQPVAFWCNPISGHNTLYWYLQNLGQGPELLIRYENEEAVDDSQLPKDRFSAERLKGVDSTLKIQPAELGDSAVYLCASTFLSGDTQYFGPGTRLTVL.

As to this clonotype: A read error may account for a junction end that differs from germline. The chain couples TRBV20-1 to TRBJ1-1; TRBD1 might be the D (6 bases). Germline lookup yields CDR1 DFQATT and CDR2 SNEGSKA (reference sequence). CDR3 size: 12 residues. This CDR3 is CSARGQPQGLGF. In DNA, the CDR3 is TGCAGTGCTAGAGGTCAACCGCAGGGGTTGGGCTTT.

Details on this clonotype: At one boundary the junction diverges from the germline segment, which might be a read error. The chain joins TRBV29-1 to TRBJ2-5, with 9 positions matching TRBD1. This CDR3 comprises 15 residues. Germline lookup yields CDR1 SQVTM and CDR2 ANQGSEA. CDR3 residues: CSFEVYRGRAETQYF. The CDR3 region has the DNA TGCAGCTTTGAAGTGTACAGGGGGCGAGCAGAGACCCAGTACTTC.

Concerning this clonotype itself: Its ends do not fully match the called genes, so a read error is possible. V usage is TRBV14 and J usage is TRBJ2-3; D gene ambiguous. CDR1 and CDR2 (germline): SGHDN, FVKESK. The CDR3 has 13 amino acids. The CDR3 is CASSRGYTDTKYF. DNA of the CDR3: TGCGCCAGCAGCCGAGGATACACAGATACGAAGTACTTT.

This sequence joins TRBV6-2 or TRBV6-3 and TRBJ1-1; TRBD1 might be the D (6 bases). Germline V gene sequence: CDR1 MNHEY, CDR2 SVGEGT. The CDR3 runs to 12 residues. Trimming took off 6 bases at V and 10 bases at J, with 15 bases between the two ends. CDR3 region: CASSQLRGGAFF. CDR3 nucleotide sequence: TGTGCCAGCAGCCAGCTACGAGGGGGAGCTTTCTTT.

Concerning this clonotype: The junction departs from the called germline gene at one end, perhaps through a read error. This sequence joins TRBV6-5 and TRBJ2-5; TRBD2 agrees at 7 bases. Looked up from germline, CDR1 is MNHEY and CDR2 is SVGAGI. CDR3 length: 14 amino acids. CDR3 protein: CVSGKGESGETHYF. The CDR3 bases are TGTGTCAGCGGGAAAGGGGAAAGTGGGGAGACCCACTACTTC.

The V gene is TRBV6-1, the J gene TRBJ2-4, with 8 bases lining up with TRBD1. The CDR3 has 20 amino acids. The germline CDR1 and CDR2 sequences are MNHNS and SASEGT. The V and J ends lost 1 base and 3 bases, in that order; junction bases with no gene match: 17. The CDR3 reads CASSEGLGYIGQGVKNIQYF. In DNA form, the CDR3 reads TGTGCCAGCAGTGAAGGACTTGGATACATCGGACAGGGTGTCAAAAACATTCAGTACTTC.

As concerns this clonotype: The conserved phenylalanine or tryptophan is not found at the CDR3 terminus, so this likely reflects a read error. The chain recombines TRBV12-3 or TRBV12-4 with TRBJ2-7; no clear D. Trimming pared 8 bases from V and 0 bases from J, leaving 14 bases between. This CDR3 is 14 amino acids long. The CDR3 here is CASGPQRSSYEQYL. The CDR3 DNA sequence: TGTGCCAGCGGCCCTCAGAGGAGCTCCTACGAGCAGTACTTA.

The table lists this clonotype with a count of one. The conserved phenylalanine or tryptophan normally closing the CDR3 is absent here, so this likely arose from a read error. It is unclear where the CDR3 begins or ends on the DNA, so no DNA is shown, and the CDR3 is as TCRdb lists it. The V and J genes are TRBV29-1 and TRBJ1-1; TRBD1, as called in the table, went unchecked against the DNA. The CDR3 is 12 residues long, counting both termini. Per the germline V gene, CDR1 is SQVTM and CDR2 is ANQGSEA. The CDR3 loop is CSVRWGAAEALC.